The TCR beta chain described here comes from a study of T cell responses to AZD1222 COVID-19 vaccine. Overall study findings and caveats: Compared with day 0, the breadth and depth of the Spike-specific TCR repertoire rose significantly after two doses of AZD1222. A reported finding is that nearly half of spike-specific TCRs target unmutated variant regions.

This CDR3 contains 15 residues. V was clipped by 4 bases and J by 5 bases, with 15 bases between them. Per germline, CDR1 LNHDA and CDR2 SQIVND (reference sequence). Points on this clone: What it recognizes is unknown.

Measured with immunoSEQ multiplex PCR; TCRdb has only the in-frame clones, and not every one. The sample comprises 40,000 to 55,000 clones, about 87% of which are singletons, and 0.95% to 1.3% rests with the top ten. This chain connects TRBV19 to TRBJ1-5, with a weak D call TRBD1 (6 bases). This receptor was obtained from an adult who received the AZD1222 COVID-19 vaccine. Sequencing was performed on peripheral blood, taken 28 days after the second AZD1222 dose. The CDR3 nucleotides read TGTGCCAGTAGTAATCGGGGGGCTCAGGATCAGCCCCAGCATTTT. Protein product: CASSNRGAQDQPQHF.